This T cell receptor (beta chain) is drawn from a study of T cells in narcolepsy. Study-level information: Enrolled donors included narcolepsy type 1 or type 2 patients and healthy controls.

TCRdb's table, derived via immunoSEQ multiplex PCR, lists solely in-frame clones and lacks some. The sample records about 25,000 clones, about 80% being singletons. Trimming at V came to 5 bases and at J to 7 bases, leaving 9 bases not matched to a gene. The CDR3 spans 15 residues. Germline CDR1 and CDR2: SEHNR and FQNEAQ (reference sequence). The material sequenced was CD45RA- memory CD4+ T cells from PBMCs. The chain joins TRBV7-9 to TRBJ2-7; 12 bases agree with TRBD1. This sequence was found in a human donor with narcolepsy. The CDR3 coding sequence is TGTGCCAGCAGCCGCCCGGGACAGGGGGCGCGGGAGCAGTACTTC. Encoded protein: CASSRPGQGAREQYF.